This T cell receptor (beta chain) was identified during a study of cytomegalovirus exposure and HLA in healthy donors. Trimming left V 2 bases short and J 10 bases short, with 12 bases between. Germline V gene lookup returns CDR1 GTSNPN and CDR2 SVGIG (reference sequence). This CDR3 region has 12 residues. In the PCR, 60 Vbeta and 13 Jbeta primers were used. The data were produced by immunoSEQ multiplex PCR, yet TCRdb's version contains in-frame clones alone and is incomplete. The sample has 170,000 or so clones, roughly 80% seen once; the top ten hold approximately 1.4%. Sequencing used PBMCs. This sequence was found in a woman younger than 45 in good health and CMV-seronegative. The chain uses TRBV30 and TRBJ2-1; D uncertain. The CDR3 loop reads CAWSSVSLEQFF. CDR3 DNA sequence: TGTGCCTGGAGTAGCGTGTCTCTAGAGCAGTTCTTC.